The 29 T cell receptor beta chains reported below all come from one sample, sequenced in a study of blood T cell repertoires in COVID-19. Some clones are missing from TCRdb's copy, which holds only in-frame ones; the method was immunoSEQ multiplex PCR. Altogether 200,000 to 300,000 clones are present, roughly four fifths being singletons, with the ten largest covering approximately 1.9%. Input material: peripheral blood. The receptors derive from a woman of 80 years or more with acute or convalescent COVID-19.

The rearrangement links TRBV5-4 to TRBJ2-3, with 8 bases lining up with TRBD2. Germline CDR1 and CDR2: SGHNT and YYREEE (reference sequence). Losses at the gene ends were 2 bases for V and 4 bases for J; bases not matched to a gene: 9. This CDR3 region has 16 residues. The CDR3 DNA sequence: TGTGCCAGCAGCTTAACATCCGGGAGGGGCGCAGATACGCAGTATTTT. This gives the protein CASSLTSGRGADTQYF.

This clone was detected only a few times. The J gene is TRBJ1-2, the V gene TRBV24-1; 9 bases are a match to TRBD1. Germline CDR1 KGHDR, CDR2 SFDVKD. J gave up 4 bases and V 4 bases, and 3 bases lay outside the gene matches. The CDR3 is 14 amino acids. The CDR3 loop is CATSDTTGGYGYTF. CDR3 DNA: TGTGCCACCAGTGACACGACAGGGGGCTATGGCTACACCTTC.

The V and J genes are TRBV3-1 (or the pseudogene TRBV3-2) and TRBJ2-2; TRBD2 matches at 7 bases. The CDR3 extends over 14 amino acids. The germline gives CDR1 LGHDT, CDR2 YNNKEL (reference sequence). The ends lost 5 bases at V and 2 bases at J; junction bases unmatched: 2. The CDR3 DNA reads TGTGCCAGCAGCTTGGGACTAAACACCGGGGAGCTGTTTTTT. Translating gives CASSLGLNTGELFF.

The V call is TRBV3-1 (or the pseudogene TRBV3-2), the J call TRBJ2-7; 8 positions match TRBD2. Trimming took 7 bases from V and 0 from J; bases not matched to a gene: 2. The CDR3 contains 13 residues. CDR1 and CDR2 from the germline V gene are LGHDT and YNNKEL (reference sequence). For the CDR3, the DNA is TGTGCCAGCATGGGACTAGACTCCTACGAGCAGTACTTC. Amino acids: CASMGLDSYEQYF.

The chain combines TRBV9 with TRBJ2-3; D unresolved. There are 14 residues in the CDR3. The V gene lost 0 bases and the J gene lost 3 bases, with 8 bases spanning the gap. Germline-derived CDR1 and CDR2 are SGDLS and YYNGEE. Here the CDR3 DNA reads TGTGCCAGCAGCGTAGATCACGGTACAGATACGCAGTATTTT. Translated, it gives CASSVDHGTDTQYF.

V is TRBV5-1 and J is TRBJ1-1; D is undetermined. Germline lookup yields CDR1 SGHRS and CDR2 YFSETQ. The CDR3 is 15 residues long. Trimming left V 3 bases short and J 0 bases short, with 12 bases between. The CDR3: CASSSQSNMNTEAFF. DNA of the CDR3: TGCGCCAGCAGCTCCCAAAGTAACATGAACACTGAAGCTTTCTTT.

The rearrangement uses TRBV7-2 and TRBJ2-5; 11 bases are shared with TRBD1. The length of the CDR3 is 14 residues. V was pared by 4 bases and J by 5 bases, with 3 bases of the junction left unmatched. Germline V lookup: CDR1 SGHTA, CDR2 FQGNSA. The CDR3 loop reads CASSWDRGGETQYF. The CDR3 bases are TGTGCCAGCAGCTGGGACAGGGGGGGCGAGACCCAGTACTTC.

The rearrangement joins TRBV6-2 or TRBV6-3 to TRBJ2-7; 12 bases align to TRBD2. CDR1 MNHEY and CDR2 SVGEGT come from the germline V gene. V shed 2 bases and J 4 bases; nucleotides not matched to a gene: 12. The CDR3 totals 18 residues. CDR3 sequence reads: CASSYQSTGLAGRYEQYF. The DNA of the CDR3 is TGTGCCAGCAGTTACCAATCTACGGGACTAGCGGGTCGGTACGAGCAGTACTTC.

This chain joins TRBV6-5 and TRBJ1-4; 8 bases match TRBD1. Germline CDR1 reads MNHEY; CDR2 reads SVGAGI. V lost 6 bases, J lost 3 bases, and 6 bases stayed unmatched. This CDR3 spans 15 amino acids. The CDR3 coding sequence is TGTGCCAGCAGGGATACAGGGGGGGCTAATGAAAAACTGTTTTTT. This encodes CASRDTGGANEKLFF.

The chain employs TRBV28 and TRBJ2-7; possible D gene TRBD2, 5 bases. Germline V CDR1 and CDR2: MDHEN, SYDVKM. V gave up 8 bases and J gave up 7 bases, with 18 bases separating them. This CDR3 has 13 amino acids. The CDR3 DNA reads TGTGCCAGCGGTGGCGGGCCTGGTCAAGAGCAGTACTTC. Translated, it gives CASGGGPGQEQYF.

This clone was recorded once. V and J are TRBV2 and TRBJ2-1, with 12 bases lining up with TRBD2. The CDR3 is 15 amino acids. The V and J ends lost 3 bases and 13 bases, in that order; junction bases with no gene match: 10. CDR1 and CDR2 (germline): SNHLY, FYNNEI. CDR3 DNA sequence: TGTGCCAGCAGTGAGACTAGCGGGAGAATTTCCTTCCAGTTCTTC. Its translation is CASSETSGRISFQFF. The whole variable domain, remainder taken from reference TRBV2 and TRBJ2-1, is EPEVTQTPSHQVTQMGQEVILRCVPISNHLYFYWYRQILGQKVEFLVSFYNNEISEKSEIFDDQFSVERPDGSNFTLKIRSTKLEDSAMYFCASSETSGRISFQFFGPGTRLTVL.

The gene calls are TRBV11-1 and TRBJ2-7; D gene ambiguous. With 1 base removed from V and 5 bases from J, the gap between germline ends came to 6 bases. The CDR3 is 12 residues long. Looked up from germline, CDR1 is SGHAT and CDR2 is FQDESV (reference sequence). CDR3 residues: CASSLDSNEQYF. CDR3 bases: TGTGCCAGCAGCTTAGACAGCAACGAGCAGTACTTC.

The V gene is TRBV9, the J gene TRBJ2-3; 11 positions agree with TRBD1. Trimming cost V 4 bases and J 0 bases; bases outside gene matches: 4. There are 16 residues in the CDR3. CDR1 and CDR2 from the germline V gene are SGDLS and YYNGEE. The CDR3 protein is CASSRDRGSSTDTQYF. As DNA, the CDR3 is TGTGCCAGCAGCCGGGACAGGGGGTCTAGCACAGATACGCAGTATTTT.

The V call is TRBV29-1, the J call TRBJ2-5; 8 nucleotides match TRBD1. Germline CDR1 is SQVTM and CDR2 is ANQGSEA. The CDR3 is made up of 13 amino acids. V gave up 4 bases and J gave up 5 bases; unmatched junction bases: 6. For the CDR3, the DNA is TGCAGCGTTGGACAGGGGTTAGGGGAGACCCAGTACTTC. As protein: CSVGQGLGETQYF.

This rearrangement joins TRBV18 to TRBJ1-2, with TRBD1 identical over 8 bases. The CDR3 loop spans 15 amino acids. Looked up from germline, CDR1 is KGHSH and CDR2 is LQKENI. After removal of 1 base from V and 8 bases from J, the junction contained 9 bases not matched to a gene. CDR3 region: CASSPLGQGGLGYTF. In nucleotides, the CDR3 is TGTGCCAGCTCACCACTTGGACAGGGAGGGCTAGGCTACACCTTC.

V is TRBV6-1 and J is TRBJ1-5, with D hard to call. This CDR3 spans 14 amino acids. Trimming left V 3 bases short and J 3 bases short, with 9 bases between. The germline V gene encodes CDR1 MNHNS and CDR2 SASEGT. In DNA form, the CDR3 reads TGTGCCAGCAGTGATATACAGAACAATCAGCCCCAGCATTTT. It specifies CASSDIQNNQPQHF.

CDR3 in amino acids: CASRAEVGYGYTF. In nucleotides, the CDR3 is TGCGCCAGCAGGGCGGAGGTGGGTTATGGCTACACCTTC. The gene calls are TRBV5-1 and TRBJ1-2; D is unclear. The CDR3 contains 13 residues. V lost 5 bases to trimming and J lost 5 bases, with 13 bases between them. Germline CDR1 reads SGHRS; CDR2 reads YFSETQ.

The chain combines TRBV7-2 with TRBJ2-4; 7 nucleotides align to TRBD1. CDR1 is SGHTA, CDR2 FQGNSA, per germline. The junction had 4 bases not matched to a gene; V was cut back by 5 bases and J by 3 bases. The CDR3 runs 14 residues. CDR3 protein: CASSTHRGKNIQYF. CDR3 DNA sequence: TGTGCCAGCAGCACTCACAGGGGCAAAAACATTCAGTACTTC.

This clone was seen more than once but under ten times. This chain uses TRBV6-5 with TRBJ2-3, with D possibly TRBD2 on 6 matching bases. The V end lost 8 bases, the J end lost 8 bases, and 14 bases lay between the germline ends. The germline gives CDR1 MNHEY, CDR2 SVGAGI. CDR3 size: 12 residues. The CDR3, as DNA: TGTGCCAGCCGGGGGACGGGACTTACGCAGTATTTT. It specifies CASRGTGLTQYF.

The J gene is TRBJ2-5, the V gene TRBV18; a weak D match, TRBD2 (6 bases). The germline gives CDR1 KGHSH, CDR2 LQKENI. The CDR3 is 14 amino acids. Trimming left V 3 bases short and J 9 bases short, with 17 bases between. The CDR3 coding sequence is TGTGCCAGCTCACCCTCCAACGGTCCGGGGGCCCAGTACTTC. Its protein is CASSPSNGPGAQYF. The full variable domain, its missing parts supplied by reference TRBV18 and TRBJ2-5, is NAGVMQNPRHLVRRRGQEARLRCSPMKGHSHVYWYRQLPEEGLKFMVYLQKENIIDESGMPKERFSAEFPKEGPSILRIQQVVRGDSAAYFCASSPSNGPGAQYFGPGTRLLVL.

The chain combines TRBV5-6 with TRBJ1-5; 7 nucleotides align to TRBD1. There are 15 residues in the CDR3. Germline CDR1 SGHDT, CDR2 YYEEEE. V lost 1 base and J lost 4; bases outside the gene matches: 5. CDR3 DNA: TGTGCCAGCAGCTTGTTAACAGGGGTAAATCAGCCCCAGCATTTT. Translation: CASSLLTGVNQPQHF.

Only a few counts were recorded for this clone. This sequence joins TRBV7-2 and TRBJ2-7; D is perhaps TRBD2 (6 bases). The CDR3 is made up of 17 amino acids. The germline V gene encodes CDR1 SGHTA and CDR2 FQGNSA. V shed 6 bases and J shed 8 bases, with 29 bases lying between them. The CDR3, as DNA: TGTGCCAGCAGGTTTTCCGGACCTAGGCTAGCGCCTTCGAAGCAGTACTTC. Translation gives CASRFSGPRLAPSKQYF.

The gene calls are TRBV14 and TRBJ2-7, with 9 bases fitting TRBD1. Looked up from germline, CDR1 is SGHDN and CDR2 is FVKESK. The CDR3 totals 14 residues. The trim removed 4 bases at V and 5 bases at J, leaving 6 bases unmatched. The CDR3 DNA is TGTGCCAGCAGCCGCCGGGACAGGGTCCACGAGCAGTACTTC. It encodes CASSRRDRVHEQYF.

This clone was recorded only once. In DNA form, the CDR3 reads TGCGCCACTACCACCGGGGGGCCCCTCGGGGAGCAGTACTTC. Translating gives CATTTGGPLGEQYF. This chain joins TRBV5-1 and TRBJ2-7; D possibly corresponds to TRBD2 (7 bases). The CDR3 is made up of 14 amino acids. Per the germline V gene, CDR1 is SGHRS and CDR2 is YFSETQ. The V gene lost 9 bases and the J gene lost 7 bases, with 23 bases spanning the gap.

This clone was seen only a few times. V usage is TRBV2 and J usage is TRBJ2-2, with a possible D match to TRBD2 (5 bases). Trimming took 6 bases from V and 7 from J, leaving 9 bases between them. CDR3 length equals 12 residues. Germline loops: CDR1 SNHLY, CDR2 FYNNEI. CDR3 in amino acids: CASRTGNGELFF. CDR3 bases: TGTGCCAGCAGAACCGGGAACGGGGAGCTGTTTTTT. Based on the CDR3 plus reference TRBV2 and TRBJ2-2, the full variable domain is EPEVTQTPSHQVTQMGQEVILRCVPISNHLYFYWYRQILGQKVEFLVSFYNNEISEKSEIFDDQFSVERPDGSNFTLKIRSTKLEDSAMYFCASRTGNGELFFGEGSRLTVL.

The chain carries TRBV18 and TRBJ1-2; TRBD1 agrees at 10 bases. The CDR3 spans 14 residues. Per the germline V gene, CDR1 is KGHSH and CDR2 is LQKENI. V lost 3 bases and J lost 7; bases outside the gene matches: 5. The chain's CDR3 is CASSPDRGMSGYTF. The CDR3 DNA is TGTGCCAGCTCACCGGACAGGGGGATGAGTGGCTACACCTTC. Filled out from reference TRBV18 and TRBJ1-2, the complete variable domain reads NAGVMQNPRHLVRRRGQEARLRCSPMKGHSHVYWYRQLPEEGLKFMVYLQKENIIDESGMPKERFSAEFPKEGPSILRIQQVVRGDSAAYFCASSPDRGMSGYTFGSGTRLTVV.

Of note for this clone: The junction shows a germline mismatch at one end, possibly a read error. The rearrangement uses TRBV6-1 and TRBJ2-7, with D perhaps TRBD2 (6 bases). Germline CDR1 is MNHNS and CDR2 is SASEGT. The CDR3 loop spans 15 amino acids. The CDR3 region is CASSERGGQPYEQYF. The CDR3 DNA sequence: TGTGCCAGCAGTGAAAGGGGAGGACAACCCTATGAGCAGTACTTC.

The genes are TRBV4-1 and TRBJ1-2; 7 nucleotides align to TRBD1. Germline CDR1 and CDR2: MGHRA and YSYEKL. The CDR3 totals 16 residues. V lost 1 base to trimming and J lost 3 bases; unmatched junction nucleotides: 8. The CDR3 protein is CASSQGGTVMDYGYTF. In DNA form, the CDR3 reads TGCGCCAGCAGCCAAGGTGGGACAGTGATGGACTATGGCTACACCTTC.

The V call is TRBV29-1, the J call TRBJ2-5; TRBD1 matches at 7 bases. V dropped 7 bases and J dropped 2; count of bases not matched to a gene: 4. The CDR3 spans 12 residues. Per germline, CDR1 SQVTM and CDR2 ANQGSEA. The CDR3 DNA sequence: TGCAGCGGCCGGGACAGTCAAGAGACCCAGTACTTC. Protein product: CSGRDSQETQYF.